This passage covers 13 T cell receptor beta chains from one sample sequenced in a study of T cell changes during pregnancy in multiple sclerosis. Clones were sequenced by immunoSEQ multiplex PCR, and TCRdb holds only the in-frame ones, with some missing. Seen here are approximately 31,000 clones, more than 75% observed once, and the top ten hold around 0.4%. The sequencing here drew on CD4+ T cells from peripheral blood mononuclear cells, taken in the second trimester of pregnancy. These receptors were taken from a female donor in good health, enrolled as a control in a pregnancy study.

The chain combines TRBV5-6 with TRBJ2-7; 8 bases align to TRBD2. CDR3 length equals 14 residues. V was pared by 3 bases and J by 5 bases, with 7 bases of the junction left unmatched. Germline V gene sequence: CDR1 SGHDT, CDR2 YYEEEE. CDR3 nucleotides: TGTGCCAGCAGCTCCCTTAGCGGGATCGACGAGCAGTACTTC. This encodes CASSSLSGIDEQYF.

The chain joins TRBV7-2 to TRBJ2-7; 7 bases are a match to TRBD1. CDR1 and CDR2 from the germline V gene are SGHTA and FQGNSA. V lost 5 bases, J lost 2 bases, and 12 bases stayed unmatched. The CDR3 runs to 16 residues. The CDR3 protein is CASSRTGAQAPYEQYF. The CDR3 DNA sequence: TGTGCCAGCAGCCGTACAGGGGCACAGGCCCCCTACGAGCAGTACTTC.

A single count supports this clone. The chain uses TRBV29-1 and TRBJ1-2, with D maybe TRBD1 (6 bases). The CDR3 covers 13 residues. In germline, CDR1 is SQVTM, CDR2 ANQGSEA. The germline V and J ends were trimmed by 5 bases and 6 bases, with 16 bases remaining between them. CDR3 coding DNA: TGCAGCGTTCGCACCGGGGGGCAGGATGGCTACACCTTC. Its translation: CSVRTGGQDGYTF.

The chain couples TRBV11-3 to TRBJ2-3, with D possibly being TRBD2 (5 bases). The CDR3 consists of 14 residues. Trimming cost V 1 base and J 6 bases, with 11 bases left between them. CDR1 is SGHNT and CDR2 is YENEEA in the germline V gene. Here the CDR3 reads CASSLAPRADTQYF. For the CDR3, the DNA is TGTGCCAGCAGCTTAGCCCCGCGGGCGGATACGCAGTATTTT.

This rearrangement joins TRBV7-9 to TRBJ1-4; 9 nucleotides line up with TRBD1. J gave up 7 bases and V 1 base, and 4 bases lay outside the gene matches. Germline CDR1 SEHNR, CDR2 FQNEAQ (reference sequence). CDR3 length: 15 amino acids. The CDR3 here is CASSLGDRAPEKLFF. Here the CDR3 DNA reads TGTGCCAGCAGCTTAGGGGACAGGGCACCTGAAAAACTGTTTTTT.

The chain carries TRBV7-2 and TRBJ2-4, with 8 bases aligning to TRBD2. The germline CDR1 and CDR2 sequences are SGHTA and FQGNSA. Germline trimming cut 3 bases from V and 6 bases from J; bases unmatched to any gene: 10. The CDR3 is made up of 16 amino acids. CDR3 in amino acids: CASSFAHSGIRNIQYF. Written as DNA, the CDR3 is TGTGCCAGCAGCTTCGCTCATAGCGGGATTAGAAACATTCAGTACTTC. Looking up the rest from reference TRBV7-2 and TRBJ2-4 gives the full variable domain: GAGVSQSPSNKVTEKGKDVELRCDPISGHTALYWYRQSLGQGLEFLIYFQGNSAPDKSGLPSDRFSAERTGGSVSTLTIQRTQQEDSAVYLCASSFAHSGIRNIQYFGAGTRLSVL.

This rearrangement joins TRBV2 to TRBJ1-4, with 7 bases matching TRBD1. Trimming cost V 3 bases and J 7 bases; bases outside gene matches: 8. Germline CDR1 and CDR2: SNHLY and FYNNEI. This CDR3 is built from 15 residues. The CDR3 sequence: CASSDKGALGEKLFF. The CDR3, as DNA: TGTGCCAGCAGTGATAAGGGGGCGCTGGGTGAAAAACTGTTTTTT.

This chain links TRBV11-3 with TRBJ1-2; 11 bases map to TRBD1. Trimming took 1 base from V and 6 from J; bases not matched to a gene: 1. The length of the CDR3 is 14 residues. CDR1 and CDR2 (germline): SGHNT, YENEEA. CDR3 residues: CASSLGTGGDGYTF. CDR3 nucleotides: TGTGCCAGCAGCTTAGGGACAGGGGGCGATGGCTACACCTTC. Looking up the rest from reference TRBV11-3 and TRBJ1-2 gives the full variable domain: EAGVVQSPRYKIIEKKQPVAFWCNPISGHNTLYWYLQNLGQGPELLIRYENEEAVDDSQLPKDRFSAERLKGVDSTLKIQPAELGDSAVYLCASSLGTGGDGYTFGSGTRLTVV.

CDR3 nucleotides: TGCAGCGTTGAAGTTCTTCTGGGGGGGGGCACTGAAGCTTTCTTT. It yields the protein CSVEVLLGGGTEAFF. The rearrangement links TRBV29-1 to TRBJ1-1; weak D call: TRBD1 (5 bases). The germline CDR1 and CDR2 sequences are SQVTM and ANQGSEA. The CDR3 is 15 residues long. V lost 1 base and J 4 bases, leaving 16 bases between the germline ends.

This clone was seen once. The J gene is TRBJ1-5, the V gene TRBV6-5, with D unresolved. The CDR3 has 15 amino acids. Trimming removed 1 base from V and 2 bases from J, with 9 bases in between. Germline V gene lookup returns CDR1 MNHEY and CDR2 SVGAGI. The CDR3 DNA sequence: TGTGCCAGCAGTTACTTGTCCGGGGGCAATCAGCCCCAGCATTTT. Its protein is CASSYLSGGNQPQHF.

The J gene is TRBJ1-6, the V gene TRBV7-9; 8 nucleotides line up with TRBD1. V lost 6 bases and J lost 6; bases outside the gene matches: 7. Germline CDR1 SEHNR, CDR2 FQNEAQ (reference sequence). The length of the CDR3 is 15 residues. The CDR3 coding sequence is TGTGCCAGCAGACCGCAGGGGGCTCTTAATTCACCCCTCCACTTT. It yields the protein CASRPQGALNSPLHF.

The chain joins TRBV7-2 to TRBJ2-7; the match to TRBD1 covers 8 bases. V was clipped by 5 bases and J by 6 bases; unmatched bases: 9. Germline V lookup: CDR1 SGHTA, CDR2 FQGNSA. CDR3 length equals 14 residues. The chain's CDR3 is CASSPGTGGLEQYF. CDR3 coding DNA: TGTGCCAGCAGCCCCGGGACAGGAGGTCTCGAGCAGTACTTC.

CDR3 loop: CASTKLQGANEKLFF. CDR3 sequence (DNA): TGTGCCAGCACCAAGTTACAGGGGGCTAATGAAAAACTGTTTTTT. The chain couples TRBV7-9 to TRBJ1-4, with 8 bases matching TRBD1. CDR3 length: 15 residues. The trim removed 7 bases at V and 3 bases at J, leaving 7 bases unmatched. Germline CDR1 SEHNR, CDR2 FQNEAQ (reference sequence).